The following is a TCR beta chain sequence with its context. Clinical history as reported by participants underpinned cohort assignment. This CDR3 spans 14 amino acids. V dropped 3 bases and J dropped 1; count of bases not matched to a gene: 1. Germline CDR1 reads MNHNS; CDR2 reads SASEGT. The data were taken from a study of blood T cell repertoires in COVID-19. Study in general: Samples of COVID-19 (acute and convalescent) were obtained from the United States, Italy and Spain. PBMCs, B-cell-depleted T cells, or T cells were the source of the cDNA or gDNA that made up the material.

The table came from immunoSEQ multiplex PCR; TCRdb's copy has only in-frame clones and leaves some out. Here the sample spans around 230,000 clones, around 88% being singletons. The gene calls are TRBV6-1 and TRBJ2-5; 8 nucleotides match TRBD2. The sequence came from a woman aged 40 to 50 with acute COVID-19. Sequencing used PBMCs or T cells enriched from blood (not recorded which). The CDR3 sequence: CASSDLAGQETQYF. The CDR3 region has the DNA TGTGCCAGCAGTGATCTAGCGGGCCAAGAGACCCAGTACTTC.